The rows below give T cell receptor beta chains drawn from one sample of a study of shared clonotypes between healthy human individuals. Profiling relied on immunoSEQ multiplex PCR, and the TCRdb table lists in-frame clones only, not all of them. This sample has under 2,500,000 clones, with 90% to 96% found just once. The sample consisted of naive CD4+ T cells sorted from blood. Receptors originate from a man aged 18 to 30 in good health. The CDR3 runs from the conserved cysteine through the conserved F or W. The D gene is left open where the match is weak. The size entry is marked missing in some rows and otherwise reads once, few, many or a size class.

CDR3 | DNA | V | size | D | J
CASKFGSYNEQFF | TGTGCCAGTAAATTCGGCAGCTACAATGAGCAGTTCTTC | TRBV19 | - | - | TRBJ2-1
CASRQTQLAWQETQYF | TGCGCCAGCAGGCAAACCCAACTAGCGTGGCAAGAGACCCAGTACTTC | TRBV4-1 | once | TRBD2 | TRBJ2-5
CASSRSGTGIYEQYF | TGCGCCAGCAGCCGATCCGGGACAGGGATCTACGAGCAGTACTTC | TRBV5-1 | - | TRBD1 | TRBJ2-7
CASSSGTADTQYF | TGTGCCAGTAGTTCGGGGACCGCAGATACGCAGTATTTT | TRBV19 | - | - | TRBJ2-3
CASSLDKGGTRQIF | TGTGCCAGCAGCTTGGATAAGGGGGGGACTAGACAGATCTTC | TRBV7-8 | once | TRBD2 | TRBJ2-1
CASSPGIQGKVQGNQPQHF | TGTGCCAGCTCACCGGGAATACAGGGGAAGGTTCAGGGCAATCAGCCCCAGCATTTT | TRBV18 | - | TRBD1 | TRBJ1-5
CASSSPGAGQPSAYEQYF | TGTGCCAGCAGCTCTCCAGGGGCAGGGCAACCTTCAGCCTACGAGCAGTACTTC | TRBV13 | - | - | TRBJ2-7
CASSLVGGSETQYF | TGTGCCAGCAGCTTGGTCGGAGGGTCAGAGACCCAGTACTTC | TRBV5-6 | - | - | TRBJ2-5
CASSLAGALRNTGELFF | TGTGCCAGCAGCCTGGCTGGGGCACTACGAAACACCGGGGAGCTGTTTTTT | TRBV5-6 | - | - | TRBJ2-2
CASSPFPAGASYNSPLHF | TGTGCCAGCAGCCCATTCCCGGCGGGCGCCAGCTATAATTCACCCCTCCACTTT | TRBV7-9 | - | - | TRBJ1-6
CASSAGTGGGKNTIYF | TGTGCCAGCAGTGCAGGGACAGGTGGGGGGAAAAACACCATATATTTT | TRBV6-6 | - | TRBD1 | TRBJ1-3
CASSPNLKLGEAYEQYF | TGTGCCAGCTCACCAAACTTGAAACTAGGGGAAGCCTACGAGCAGTACTTC | TRBV18 | - | - | TRBJ2-7
CASSLLGEAHEQYF | TGTGCCAGCAGCCTCTTGGGGGAAGCCCACGAGCAGTACTTC | TRBV27 | once | - | TRBJ2-7
CASSRGDRYNEQFF | TGTGCCAGCAGTAGAGGGGACAGATACAATGAGCAGTTCTTC | TRBV6-5 | - | TRBD1 | TRBJ2-1
CASSEPGGLADTQYF | TGTGCCAGCAGTGAACCGGGGGGATTAGCAGATACGCAGTATTTT | TRBV25-1 | - | TRBD2 | TRBJ2-3
CASTNFRSSNQPQHF | TGTGCCAGCACCAATTTTAGGAGTAGCAATCAGCCCCAGCATTTT | TRBV6-6 | - | - | TRBJ1-5
CASRRGTNSNQPQHF | TGTGCCAGCCGAAGGGGAACGAATAGCAATCAGCCCCAGCATTTT | TRBV6-5 | - | - | TRBJ1-5
CASSLERNQPQHF | TGTGCCAGCAGCTTAGAGCGCAATCAGCCCCAGCATTTT | TRBV7-8 | once | - | TRBJ1-5
CAISDTLNQPQHF | TGTGCCATCAGTGACACACTAAATCAGCCCCAGCATTTT | TRBV10-3 | - | - | TRBJ1-5
CASSPDRDSYNEQFF | TGCGCCAGCAGCCCGGACAGGGACTCCTACAATGAGCAGTTCTTC | TRBV5-1 | - | TRBD1 | TRBJ2-1
CASSLGNQPQHF | TGTGCCAGCAGCTTGGGGAATCAGCCCCAGCATTTT | TRBV27 | - | - | TRBJ1-5
CASSPPRGNRTDTQYF | TGTGCCAGCAGTCCCCCACGGGGGAACCGCACAGATACGCAGTATTTT | TRBV28 | - | - | TRBJ2-3